A selection of T cell receptor beta chains follows, all from one sample in a study of shared clonotypes between healthy human individuals. Sequencing used immunoSEQ multiplex PCR; TCRdb keeps in-frame clones, though not all of them. The data contain about 480,000 clones, around 79% of them seen just once; the ten biggest clones take up around an eighth. The material sequenced was PBMCs. All receptors come from a woman aged 35 to 49 in good health. Some clones in this sample may be carry-over from other donors' samples. Each CDR3 is given with its conserved first and last residue. D genes are given only for firm matches. Not all rows give a size; the values are once, few, many and, for expanded clones, a class.

>NA|TRBJ1-2|TRBV2|NA
CASSAGPYGYTF
TGTGCCAGCAGCGCGGGACCCTATGGCTACACCTTC
>once|TRBJ2-3|TRBV10-3|TRBD2
CAISLAGGTDTQYF
TGTGCCATTTCACTAGCGGGTGGGACAGATACGCAGTATTTT
>NA|TRBJ2-2|TRBV5-1|NA
CASSWGQGPGELFF
TGCGCCAGCAGCTGGGGGCAGGGACCCGGGGAGCTGTTTTTT
>NA|TRBJ2-7|TRBV19|TRBD1
CASSTRDRGIYEQYF
TGTGCCAGTAGTACCCGGGACAGGGGTATCTACGAGCAGTACTTC
>NA|TRBJ1-2|TRBV4-2|NA
CASSQEKGSYGYTF
TGTGCCAGCAGCCAAGAAAAGGGCTCCTATGGCTACACCTTC
>NA|TRBJ2-5|TRBV7-9|NA
CASSRRYQETQYF
TGTGCCAGCAGCCGACGGTACCAAGAGACCCAGTACTTC
>NA|TRBJ1-2|TRBV6-1|NA
CASSEPLRYGYTF
TGTGCCAGCAGTGAGCCCCTCCGCTATGGCTACACCTTC
>NA|TRBJ2-1|TRBV11-3|TRBD1
CASSTSFGTGEEQFF
TGTGCCAGCAGCACTTCTTTCGGGACAGGGGAGGAGCAGTTCTTC
>NA|TRBJ1-1|TRBV9|NA
CASSVGDKLNTEAFF
TGTGCCAGCAGCGTAGGGGACAAGCTGAACACTGAAGCTTTCTTT
>NA|TRBJ2-1|TRBV5-1|NA
CASSLANYYNEQFF
TGCGCCAGCAGCTTGGCCAACTACTACAATGAGCAGTTCTTC
>NA|TRBJ2-1|TRBV11-3|NA
CASSNRGTHNEQFF
TGTGCCAGCAGCAACAGAGGGACCCACAATGAGCAGTTCTTC
>NA|TRBJ2-5|TRBV2|NA
CATSKEETQYF
TGTGCCACCAGCAAAGAAGAGACCCAGTACTTC
>NA|TRBJ1-4|TRBV9|NA
CASSPRDTYEKLFF
TGTGCCAGCAGCCCCCGGGACACATACGAAAAACTGTTTTTT
>NA|TRBJ1-4|TRBV28|TRBD1
CASEGAANEKLFF
TGTGCCAGCGAGGGGGCGGCTAATGAAAAACTGTTTTTT
>NA|TRBJ2-3|TRBV5-4|NA
CASSWTRGDTQYF
TGTGCCAGCAGCTGGACGCGGGGAGATACGCAGTATTTT
>NA|TRBJ2-2|TRBV18|NA
CASSRLTGELFF
TGTGCCAGCTCACGACTGACCGGGGAGCTGTTTTTT
>NA|TRBJ2-7|TRBV14|NA
CASSQELPPYEQYF
TGTGCCAGCAGCCAGGAACTTCCACCCTACGAGCAGTACTTC
>once|TRBJ1-2|TRBV30|NA
CAWSVGRDGGGYTF
TGTGCCTGGAGTGTGGGTAGGGACGGCGGTGGCTACACCTTC
>NA|TRBJ2-7|TRBV6-5|TRBD1
CASRLTGSRVEQYF
TGTGCCAGCAGACTGACAGGGTCCCGCGTCGAGCAGTACTTC
>NA|TRBJ2-7|TRBV2|NA
CASSEVGSYEQYF
TGTGCCAGCAGTGAGGTGGGATCCTACGAGCAGTACTTC
>NA|TRBJ2-5|TRBV5-5|NA
CASSSRVLETQYF
TGTGCCAGCAGCTCCAGGGTCCTTGAGACCCAGTACTTC
>NA|TRBJ1-1|TRBV5-4|NA
CASSSPGNTEAFF
TGTGCCAGCAGCTCGCCAGGAAACACTGAAGCTTTCTTT
>few|TRBJ1-5|TRBV30|TRBD1
CAWSLTGVQPQHF
TGTGCCTGGAGTTTGACAGGGGTACAGCCCCAGCATTTT
>NA|TRBJ2-6|TRBV30|NA
CAWAETGMGANVLTF
TGTGCCTGGGCCGAAACAGGGATGGGGGCCAACGTCCTGACTTTC
>few|TRBJ2-3|TRBV29-1|NA
CSGHEGLRLGDTQYF
TGCAGCGGTCACGAGGGACTCAGGCTGGGAGATACGCAGTATTTT
>NA|TRBJ1-1|TRBV4-3|NA
CASSQQVQGNTEAFF
TGCGCCAGCAGCCAACAGGTTCAGGGGAACACTGAAGCTTTCTTT
>many|TRBJ2-7|TRBV7-8|NA
CASSSLVGGAYEQYF
TGTGCCAGCAGCTCCCTTGTGGGCGGAGCCTACGAGCAGTACTTC
>NA|TRBJ2-2|TRBV7-2|NA
CASSLLSVGVRGELFF
TGTGCCAGCAGCTTACTGTCTGTTGGGGTTAGGGGGGAGCTGTTTTTT
>NA|TRBJ1-1|TRBV11-3|TRBD1
CASRPTQGAGNTEAFF
TGTGCCAGCAGACCTACCCAGGGGGCTGGGAACACTGAAGCTTTCTTT
>NA|TRBJ2-7|TRBV10-2|NA
CASSSGRSSYEQYF
TGCGCCAGCAGTTCCGGACGCAGCTCCTACGAGCAGTACTTC
>NA|TRBJ2-1|TRBV18|TRBD2
CASSPSSGSWRYNEQFF
TGTGCCAGCTCACCCTCCAGCGGGAGTTGGCGTTACAATGAGCAGTTCTTC
>NA|TRBJ2-7|TRBV4-1|NA
CASSQEAGASYEQYF
TGCGCCAGCAGCCAAGAGGCAGGGGCCTCCTACGAGCAGTACTTC
>many|TRBJ2-1|TRBV7-9|TRBD2
CASSLAGREPPLWFF
TGTGCCAGCAGCTTAGCGGGGCGGGAGCCCCCGCTATGGTTCTTC
>NA|TRBJ2-3|TRBV7-9|NA
CASSLAVGHTDTQYF
TGTGCCAGCAGCTTAGCGGTAGGGCACACAGATACGCAGTATTTT
>NA|TRBJ1-3|TRBV28|NA
CASMRQSGAYTIYF
TGTGCCAGCATGAGACAGTCCGGGGCGTACACCATATATTTT
>NA|TRBJ2-5|TRBV21-1|NA
CASSKVCKSRETQYF
TGTGCCAGCAGCAAAGTCTGTAAGTCACGAGAGACCCAGTACTTC
>few|TRBJ2-1|TRBV7-2|NA
CASSLGSGASYNEQFF
TGTGCCAGCAGCTTAGGCTCAGGGGCCTCCTACAATGAGCAGTTCTTC
>NA|TRBJ2-5|TRBV5-1|NA
CASSFGTTQETQYF
TGCGCCAGCAGCTTTGGCACGACCCAAGAGACCCAGTACTTC
>NA|TRBJ2-7|TRBV10-3|TRBD1
CAISELGQGTYEQYF
TGTGCCATCAGTGAGTTGGGACAGGGGACATACGAGCAGTACTTC
>NA|TRBJ2-3|TRBV27|TRBD2
CASLKSGRITDTQYF
TGTGCCAGCCTCAAAAGCGGGAGGATCACAGATACGCAGTATTTT
>NA|TRBJ2-3|TRBV5-4|NA
CASSKQGNIADTQYF
TGTGCCAGCAGCAAACAGGGAAACATTGCAGATACGCAGTATTTT
>NA|TRBJ2-7|TRBV28|NA
CASSYGSFGTVDF
TGTGCCAGCAGTTACGGTTCCTTCGGGACCGTGGACTTC
>NA|TRBJ1-1|TRBV18|NA
CASSPGPDTEAFF
TGTGCCAGCTCACCAGGGCCGGACACTGAAGCTTTCTTT
>NA|TRBJ2-2|TRBV7-3|NA
CASSQDTNTGELFF
TGTGCCAGCAGCCAGGACACCAACACCGGGGAGCTGTTTTTT
>NA|TRBJ2-1|TRBV12-5|TRBD1
CASGHGQGDYNEQFF
TGTGCTAGTGGTCATGGACAGGGGGACTACAATGAGCAGTTCTTC
>once|TRBJ2-4|TRBV30|NA
CAWSVEGSGNIQYF
TGTGCCTGGAGTGTAGAGGGGAGTGGAAACATTCAGTACTTC
>NA|TRBJ2-1|TRBV28|NA
CASSPLGGAGEQFF
TGTGCCAGCAGCCCCCTAGGGGGGGCAGGTGAGCAGTTCTTC
>few|TRBJ2-7|TRBV6-5|TRBD2
CASSYGGRTPYEQYF
TGTGCCAGCAGTTACGGCGGGAGGACGCCCTACGAGCAGTACTTC
>NA|TRBJ2-1|TRBV4-1|NA
CASSQVAAEQFF
TGCGCCAGCAGCCAAGTAGCGGCAGAGCAGTTCTTC
>once|TRBJ2-7|TRBV27|NA
CASSFSVRDGNEQYF
TGTGCCAGCAGTTTCTCGGTCAGGGACGGCAACGAGCAGTACTTC
>few|TRBJ1-2|TRBV4-1|NA
CASSQGSGTDDGYTF
TGCGCCAGCAGCCAAGGGTCAGGGACCGACGATGGCTACACCTTC